This TCR beta chain is drawn from a study of shared clonotypes between healthy human individuals. CDR1 is LNHDA and CDR2 is SQIVND in the germline V gene (reference sequence). V was clipped by 3 bases and J by 5 bases; unmatched bases: 7. The CDR3 contains 15 residues. Method: immunoSEQ multiplex PCR; TCRdb's copy keeps in-frame clones and lacks some. The data contain about 1 million clones, approximately 68% of them singletons. General study findings and limits: Clonotypes not shared had lower generation probabilities than those common to all four donors.

With regard to this clone: Its specificity is not known.

The chain has TRBV19 and TRBJ1-5; TRBD1 matches at 7 bases. The source is a man aged 18 to 30 in good health. Sequencing was carried out using memory CD4+ T cells sorted from blood. Subset given: CD45RA-negative fraction. In nucleotides, the CDR3 is TGTGCCAGTAGTATGAGACAGGGTCTGGATCAGCCCCAGCATTTT. Translating it yields CASSMRQGLDQPQHF.